The 32 T cell receptor beta chains below all came from one sample that was sequenced in a study of somatic mutations in cytotoxic T cells in rheumatoid arthritis. Assay used: immunoSEQ multiplex PCR; TCRdb lists only in-frame clones, some missing. The sample records about 11,000 clones, 70% to 85% being singletons. The sequencing sample was made of CD8+ T cells sorted from blood. Every receptor here comes from a woman aged 60-75 years with rheumatoid arthritis.

In this sample, this clone turned up once. The V call is TRBV6-1, the J call TRBJ2-1; TRBD2 agrees at 13 bases. V lost 3 bases and J lost 7; bases outside the gene matches: 6. In germline, CDR1 is MNHNS, CDR2 SASEGT. The CDR3 totals 16 residues. For the CDR3, the DNA is TGTGCCAGCAGTGAGGGGAGGGGACTAGCGGGGAATGAGCAGTTCTTC. Protein: CASSEGRGLAGNEQFF.

Concerning this clone: The junction departs from germline at one end; a sequencing error may be responsible. This chain connects TRBV29-1 to TRBJ1-1, with a tentative D call TRBD1 (5 bases). Germline CDR1 and CDR2: SQVTM and ANQGSEA. The CDR3 has 10 amino acids. The CDR3 coding sequence is TGCAGCGTTGAGGGGGGACGGTCCAGGTTT. It codes for CSVEGGRSRF. Based on the CDR3 plus reference TRBV29-1 and TRBJ1-1, the full variable domain is SAVISQKPSRDICQRGTSLTIQCQVDSQVTMMFWYRQQPGQSLTLIATANQGSEATYESGFVIDKFPISRPNLTFSTLTVSNMSPEDSSIYLCSVEGGRSRFGQGTRLTVV.

The V and J genes are TRBV6-5 and TRBJ1-1; TRBD1 might be the D (5 bases). The germline V gene encodes CDR1 MNHEY and CDR2 SVGAGI. The CDR3 covers 14 residues. Trimming stripped 5 bases from V and 1 base from J, with 11 bases between. The DNA of the CDR3 is TGTGCCAGCAGTACCCAGGGTCCGAACACTGAAGCTTTCTTT. It is translated as CASSTQGPNTEAFF.

The genes are TRBV18 and TRBJ2-7; 10 bases fit TRBD1. Germline V gives CDR1 KGHSH, CDR2 LQKENI. There are 15 residues in the CDR3. V gave up 6 bases and J gave up 1 base; unmatched junction bases: 6. The CDR3 region has the DNA TGTGCCAGCTCCGTGGGACAGGGGAATTCCTACGAGCAGTACTTC. It encodes CASSVGQGNSYEQYF.

This clone was observed a handful of times. V and J are TRBV30 and TRBJ2-2, with TRBD1 as a possible D gene (5 bases). V was trimmed by 1 base and J by 4 bases, leaving 19 bases between them. CDR3 length: 17 amino acids. Per germline, CDR1 GTSNPN and CDR2 SVGIG (reference sequence). The DNA of the CDR3 is TGTGCCTGGAGTGGAACCCTGACAGTCTTCGGCACCGGGGAGCTGTTTTTT. Residues: CAWSGTLTVFGTGELFF.

This chain connects TRBV6-1 to TRBJ2-2, with 7 bases that match TRBD2. The CDR3 runs 12 residues. Germline CDR1 and CDR2: MNHNS and SASEGT. V dropped 10 bases and J dropped 5; count of bases not matched to a gene: 4. The CDR3 DNA follows: TGTGCCACCAGGGAGGGGACCGGGGAGCTGTTTTTT. Protein product: CATREGTGELFF.

V is TRBV15 and J is TRBJ2-7, with 10 bases lining up with TRBD2. The CDR3 contains 17 residues. Unmatched junction bases numbered 6, after V lost 1 base and J lost 0 bases. Germline V gene data show CDR1 as LNHNV and CDR2 as YYDKDF (reference sequence). As DNA, the CDR3 is TGTGCCACCAGCAGAGTCGGACTAGCGGAAAGCTCCTACGAGCAGTACTTC. This gives the protein CATSRVGLAESSYEQYF.

A note on this clone: Its ends do not fully match the called genes, so a read error is possible. The sample carries other DNA sequences with the same CDR3. The DNA for the CDR3 is TGTGCCAGCAGCCAAAGAGGGCATCCAGGGGAGTGGGACACTGAAGCCTTCTTT. Translation gives CASSQRGHPGEWDTEAFF. The chain employs TRBV4-2 and TRBJ1-1; tentatively, D is TRBD1 (6 bases). This CDR3 is built from 18 residues. Germline V gene data show CDR1 as LGHNA and CDR2 as YNFKEQ.

DNA of the CDR3: TGTGCCAGCACCGGGCAGGGGTACACCGGGGAGCTGTTTTTT. Protein product: CASTGQGYTGELFF. The chain links TRBV27 to TRBJ2-2; D is possibly TRBD1 (6 bases). This CDR3 is built from 14 residues. Trimming took off 7 bases at V and 3 bases at J, with 12 bases between the two ends. The germline gives CDR1 MNHEY, CDR2 SMNVEV (reference sequence).

V usage is TRBV4-2 and J usage is TRBJ2-3; 14 bases align to TRBD2. Germline V gene data show CDR1 as LGHNA and CDR2 as YNFKEQ. J was trimmed by 3 bases and V by 5 bases; bases with no gene match: 7. The CDR3 loop spans 17 amino acids. The CDR3 sequence: CASSFGLAGGRTDTQYF. The CDR3 coding sequence is TGTGCCAGCAGCTTCGGACTAGCGGGGGGACGTACAGATACGCAGTATTTT.

The gene calls are TRBV19 and TRBJ1-2; a possible D gene is TRBD1 (5 bases). Trimming took off 3 bases at V and 2 bases at J, with 13 bases between the two ends. The CDR3 spans 15 residues. Per the germline V gene, CDR1 is LNHDA and CDR2 is SQIVND (reference sequence). The CDR3 protein is CASSIGQGGNYGYTF. The CDR3 DNA is TGTGCCAGTAGTATCGGGCAGGGAGGCAACTATGGCTACACCTTC.

The genes are TRBV2 and TRBJ2-7, with 10 bases fitting TRBD1. The V gene's germline CDR1 is SNHLY and CDR2 FYNNEI. The CDR3 spans 14 residues. Unmatched junction bases numbered 2, after V lost 4 bases and J lost 2 bases. CDR3 amino acids: CASSGDRGPYEQYF. The DNA of the CDR3 is TGTGCCAGCAGTGGGGACAGGGGACCCTACGAGCAGTACTTC.

This clone was observed a few times. The chain recombines TRBV5-1 with TRBJ2-7, with 7 nucleotides matching TRBD1. This CDR3 has 15 residues. V was pared by 0 bases and J by 3 bases, with 6 bases of the junction left unmatched. Germline CDR1 SGHRS, CDR2 YFSETQ. CDR3 DNA: TGCGCCAGCAGCTTGGAGACAGGGCCAAACTACGAGCAGTACTTC. Amino acids: CASSLETGPNYEQYF.

V and J are TRBV11-2 and TRBJ2-3, with a tentative D call TRBD1 (5 bases). Germline lookup yields CDR1 SGHAT and CDR2 FQNNGV. Trimming removed 5 bases at V and 4 bases at J, with 13 bases between. The CDR3 has 14 amino acids. The CDR3, as DNA: TGTGCCAGCAGCCCCCAGGGCCCCCCAGATACGCAGTATTTT. Translating gives CASSPQGPPDTQYF.

This clone was detected only a few times. V gene TRBV2 combines with J gene TRBJ2-5; 14 positions match TRBD2. V lost 3 bases and J lost 5; bases outside the gene matches: 2. Germline-derived CDR1 and CDR2 are SNHLY and FYNNEI. This CDR3 region has 15 residues. The CDR3 bases are TGTGCCAGCAGTGAGGGACTAGCGGGAGTGGAGACCCAGTACTTC. Translation: CASSEGLAGVETQYF.

The rearrangement links TRBV11-2 to TRBJ2-3, with TRBD2 as a possible D gene (5 bases). This CDR3 has 18 residues. V dropped 0 bases and J dropped 2 bases, with 18 bases sitting between them. The germline gives CDR1 SGHAT, CDR2 FQNNGV. CDR3 sequence (DNA): TGTGCCAGCAGCTTAGATCAGAGGGCAGAGGGATCCACAGATACGCAGTATTTT. Its protein product is CASSLDQRAEGSTDTQYF.

The V and J genes are TRBV28 and TRBJ2-3; TRBD1 is a possible D gene (5 bases). The V end lost 5 bases, the J end lost 2 bases, and 17 bases lay between the germline ends. There are 16 residues in the CDR3. Germline lookup yields CDR1 MDHEN and CDR2 SYDVKM. The CDR3 DNA follows: TGTGCCAGCAGTGGGCGATGGGGCAGGGCCACAGATACGCAGTATTTT. Translating gives CASSGRWGRATDTQYF.

This clone has more than one count but fewer than ten. The chain uses TRBV6-1 and TRBJ2-1; 9 bases are shared with TRBD2. The trim removed 4 bases at V and 7 bases at J, leaving 5 bases unmatched. There are 14 residues in the CDR3. Germline V gives CDR1 MNHNS, CDR2 SASEGT. Here the CDR3 DNA reads TGTGCCAGCAGTGGACTAGCGGAGGCGAATGAGCAGTTCTTC. Protein sequence: CASSGLAEANEQFF.

The V and J genes are TRBV28 and TRBJ2-1; D is unclear. Between the trimmed V and J ends, which lost 8 bases and 7 bases, there was a span of 24 bases. The CDR3 is 16 residues long. CDR1 and CDR2 from the germline V gene are MDHEN and SYDVKM. The CDR3 protein is CASQFLPGQVKNEQFF. CDR3 DNA: TGTGCCAGCCAATTTCTCCCTGGCCAGGTCAAGAATGAGCAGTTCTTC. Variable domain in full (rest from reference TRBV28 and TRBJ2-1): DVKVTQSSRYLVKRTGEKVFLECVQDMDHENMFWYRQDPGLGLRLIYFSYDVKMKEKGDIPEGYSVSREKKERFSLILESASTNQTSMYLCASQFLPGQVKNEQFFGPGTRLTVL.

The rearrangement links TRBV6-5 to TRBJ1-4; 10 bases match TRBD1. The CDR3 is 15 residues long. CDR1 is MNHEY and CDR2 is SVGAGI in the germline V gene. V was pared by 2 bases and J by 8 bases, with 5 bases of the junction left unmatched. This CDR3 is CASSYPGTGEEKLFF. CDR3 in DNA: TGTGCCAGCAGTTACCCCGGGACAGGGGAAGAAAAACTGTTTTTT.

The V call is TRBV27, the J call TRBJ2-7; 7 nucleotides match TRBD1. The J segment lost 5 bases and the V segment lost 8 bases, leaving 21 bases of the junction unmatched. Germline-derived CDR1 and CDR2 are MNHEY and SMNVEV (reference sequence). The CDR3 runs to 17 residues. The CDR3 spells CASSRAILGGRTHEQYF. The CDR3 DNA reads as TGTGCCAGCTCCCGCGCCATCCTAGGGGGCAGGACCCACGAGCAGTACTTC.

CDR3 in DNA: TGTGCCAGCTCACCACTAAGACAGGAGAGCACAGATACGCAGTATTTT. This encodes CASSPLRQESTDTQYF. This chain joins TRBV18 and TRBJ2-3; possible D gene TRBD1, 6 bases. Germline V lookup: CDR1 KGHSH, CDR2 LQKENI. With 1 base removed from V and 0 bases from J, the gap between germline ends came to 11 bases. The CDR3 is 16 amino acids. Full variable domain (rest looked up from reference TRBV18 and TRBJ2-3): NAGVMQNPRHLVRRRGQEARLRCSPMKGHSHVYWYRQLPEEGLKFMVYLQKENIIDESGMPKERFSAEFPKEGPSILRIQQVVRGDSAAYFCASSPLRQESTDTQYFGPGTRLTVL.

The chain couples TRBV2 to TRBJ2-7; D gene uncertain. CDR1 SNHLY and CDR2 FYNNEI come from the germline V gene. V lost 7 bases, J lost 4 bases, and 8 bases lay in between. This CDR3 is 11 amino acids long. The CDR3 DNA reads as TGTGCCAGCAAAAGAGGATACGAGCAGTACTTC. Protein sequence: CASKRGYEQYF. Full variable domain (outside the CDR3, taken from reference TRBV2 and TRBJ2-7): EPEVTQTPSHQVTQMGQEVILRCVPISNHLYFYWYRQILGQKVEFLVSFYNNEISEKSEIFDDQFSVERPDGSNFTLKIRSTKLEDSAMYFCASKRGYEQYFGPGTRLTVT.

The gene calls are TRBV4-1 and TRBJ1-6, with a possible D match to TRBD1 (5 bases). This CDR3 has 16 amino acids. The V end was cut by 5 bases, the J end by 0 bases, with 11 bases between. In germline, CDR1 is MGHRA, CDR2 YSYEKL. The CDR3 coding sequence is TGCGCCAGCAGCGGGGGGGGGAGCTCCTATAATTCACCCCTCCACTTT. This codes for CASSGGGSSYNSPLHF.

V and J are TRBV21-1 and TRBJ1-6; no check of the table's D call, TRBD1, against the DNA was made. TRBV21-1 is a known pseudogene. There are 15 residues in the CDR3. The CDR3 loop reads CASSKRQGDNSPLHF. The CDR3 DNA is TGTGCCAGCAGCAAAAGACAGGGAGATAATTCACCCCTCCACTTT.

V usage is TRBV27 and J usage is TRBJ1-1, with TRBD1 identical over 7 bases. The germline CDR1 and CDR2 sequences are MNHEY and SMNVEV (reference sequence). V dropped 5 bases and J dropped 4; count of bases not matched to a gene: 7. The CDR3 consists of 14 residues. The CDR3 DNA reads TGTGCCAGCAGTCCGCGACAGGGCGGCACTGAAGCTTTCTTT. Protein: CASSPRQGGTEAFF.

This chain joins TRBV28 and TRBJ2-1; a weak D match, TRBD1 (6 bases). Germline CDR1 reads MDHEN; CDR2 reads SYDVKM. The CDR3 runs 13 residues. V was cut by 4 bases and J by 5 bases, with 9 bases left in between. The CDR3 DNA sequence: TGTGCCAGCAGTTCCCCAGGGGACAATGAGCAGTTCTTC. Translation gives CASSSPGDNEQFF.

The chain carries TRBV7-2 and TRBJ2-1; TRBD2 agrees at 10 bases. The CDR3 has 15 amino acids. Germline assignment: CDR1 SGHTA and CDR2 FQGNSA. J was trimmed by 8 bases and V by 5 bases; bases with no gene match: 9. The CDR3 spells CASSQPGLAPYEQFF. The CDR3 coding sequence is TGTGCCAGCAGCCAACCGGGACTAGCGCCATATGAGCAGTTCTTC.

The chain uses TRBV9 and TRBJ2-3; D unclear. The CDR3 is made up of 12 amino acids. Germline V gene data show CDR1 as SGDLS and CDR2 as YYNGEE. The V end lost 3 bases, the J end lost 3 bases, and 5 bases lay between the germline ends. The CDR3: CASSGGTDTQYF. The CDR3 bases are TGTGCCAGCAGCGGAGGAACAGATACGCAGTATTTT.

The chain carries TRBV28 and TRBJ1-5; D remains ambiguous. The V end was cut by 5 bases, the J end by 0 bases, with 14 bases between. CDR1 and CDR2 (germline): MDHEN, SYDVKM. CDR3 size: 16 residues. CDR3 amino acids: CASSRSMGGSNQPQHF. The CDR3 nucleotides read TGTGCCAGCAGTCGTTCCATGGGAGGTAGCAATCAGCCCCAGCATTTT.

This clone was recorded only once. The rearrangement joins TRBV7-3 to TRBJ2-3; 10 bases match TRBD2. The CDR3 length is 17 residues. Germline loops: CDR1 SGHTA, CDR2 FQGTGA. Trimming took 1 base from V and 5 from J; bases not matched to a gene: 9. CDR3 region: CASSLNARLAGLDTQYF. The CDR3 DNA sequence: TGTGCCAGCAGCTTAAACGCCCGACTAGCGGGCTTAGATACGCAGTATTTT.

The V call is TRBV28, the J call TRBJ2-1; weak D call: TRBD1 (9 bases). V dropped 8 bases and J dropped 3 bases, with 17 bases sitting between them. The CDR3 covers 15 residues. Germline loops: CDR1 MDHEN, CDR2 SYDVKM. The CDR3 loop reads CASERGTGFYNEQFF. In nucleotides, the CDR3 is TGTGCCAGCGAGCGGGGGACAGGGTTCTACAATGAGCAGTTCTTC. Drawing the rest from reference TRBV28 and TRBJ2-1, the complete variable domain is DVKVTQSSRYLVKRTGEKVFLECVQDMDHENMFWYRQDPGLGLRLIYFSYDVKMKEKGDIPEGYSVSREKKERFSLILESASTNQTSMYLCASERGTGFYNEQFFGPGTRLTVL.